This entry describes one TCR delta chain. The protein that TCRdb holds for this DNA derives from a much larger clone and differs from the translated DNA at residue 12, which likely indicates a read error; the protein shown here is translated from the DNA. The sample belongs to a study of gamma-delta chains in newborns, infants, children. Overall study context: Microbial exposure reportedly drives polyclonal innate γδ T cell expansion after birth.

TCRdb ran CATT on the reads. The repertoire holds more than 2,500 delta-chain clones, with more than 1% as singletons. CDR1 and CDR2 (germline): GEAIGNYY, EKD. The CDR3 spans 15 residues. V and J are TRDV2 and TRDJ2; 10 bases map to TRDD3. The TCR originated in a child who was a newborn, infant or young child, either healthy, febrile or measles-vaccinated (not recorded which). Material: blood. In DNA, the CDR3 is TGTGCCTGTGACACCTGGGGGATACTGACAGCAAAACTCTTCTTT. The encoded protein is CACDTWGILTAKLFF.